The clone carrying this T cell receptor beta chain was detected ten times or more. Its target is not known. The sample originates from a study of T cells in Graves' hyperthyroidism and ophthalmopathy. General study results and limits: Most thyroid clonotypes that were expanded above 0.001 also turned up in blood.

Those patients with uncontrolled infection, other autoimmune disease, pregnancy or lactation were excluded. TCR beta CDR3 sequences were amplified from RNA transcripts. The HTBI primer set was used in a first-round RT-PCR of the TCR CDR3. From the multiplex PCR reads, TCRdb called clonotypes with MiXCR, one entry per CDR3 protein. The sample records about 700,000 distinct CDR3 sequences, 12% to 15% being singletons. This CDR3 is built from 13 residues. V was cut by 6 bases and J by 6 bases, with 12 bases left in between. V is TRBV12-3 or TRBV12-4 and J is TRBJ2-1; D remains unclear. Sequencing was done on a sample of blood. The sequence came from a woman in her late teens or twenties with Graves' hyperthyroidism. The CDR3 coding sequence is TGTGCCAGCAGCTCCTCGACTCGCAATGAGCAGTTCTTC. The encoded protein is CASSSSTRNEQFF.